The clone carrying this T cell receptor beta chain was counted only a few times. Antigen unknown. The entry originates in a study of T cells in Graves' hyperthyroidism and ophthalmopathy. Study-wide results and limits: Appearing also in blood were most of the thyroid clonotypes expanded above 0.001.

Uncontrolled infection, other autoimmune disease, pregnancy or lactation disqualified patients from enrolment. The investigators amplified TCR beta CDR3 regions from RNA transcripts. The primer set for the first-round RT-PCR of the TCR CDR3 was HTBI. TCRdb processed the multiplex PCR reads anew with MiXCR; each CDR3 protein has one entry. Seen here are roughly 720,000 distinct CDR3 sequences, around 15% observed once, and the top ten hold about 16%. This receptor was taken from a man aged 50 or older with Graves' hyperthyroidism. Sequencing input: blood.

As DNA, the CDR3 is TGTGCCAGCAGCTTCCCGGGACTAGCCCAAAATGAGCAGTTCTTC. Amino acids: CASSFPGLAQNEQFF. The chain couples TRBV7-9 to TRBJ2-1, with 9 nucleotides matching TRBD2. The CDR3 has 15 amino acids. Germline values: CDR1 SEHNR, CDR2 FQNEAQ (reference sequence). The junction had 7 bases not matched to a gene; V was cut back by 3 bases and J by 7 bases. The full variable domain, rest sourced from reference TRBV7-9 and TRBJ2-1, is DTGVSQNPRHKITKRGQNVTFRCDPISEHNRLYWYRQTLGQGPEFLTYFQNEAQLEKSRLLSDRFSAERPKGSFSTLEIQRTEQGDSAMYLCASSFPGLAQNEQFFGPGTRLTVL.